This T cell receptor (beta chain) was sequenced during a study of blood T cells in healthy people across ages. Then a second PCR, running roughly 7 to 11 cycles, was carried out with a sample-barcoded 5' primer and a J-beta primer mix. TCRdb re-derived calls from the 5' RACE reads in MiXCR, one entry per CDR3 protein. Of approximately 780,000 distinct CDR3 sequences in the sample, around 24% were seen once. This clonotype appeared many times. Trimming took off 6 bases at V and 7 bases at J, with 16 bases between the two ends. Looked up from germline, CDR1 is SQVTM and CDR2 is ANQGSEA. The length of the CDR3 is 13 residues. The data also belong to a second study, concerning T cells of mothers and their children.

The source of this sequence is a boy younger than 18 in good health. Sequenced input: blood. J is TRBJ1-5 and V is TRBV29-1, with unresolved D. CDR3 in amino acids: CSVGLGEAQPQHF. The CDR3 coding sequence is TGCAGCGTGGGTTTGGGAGAGGCGCAGCCCCAGCATTTT.